Detailed here is one TCR beta chain. Its antigen remains unknown. TCRdb re-called the 5' RACE reads with MiXCR, one entry per CDR3 protein. The sample records 69,000 or so distinct CDR3 sequences, approximately 5.3% being singletons. This record belongs to a study of CD8 T cells in ankylosing spondylitis. The study, taken as a whole, reports: Disease-linked clones proved CD8+ and comparatively uncommon in peripheral blood. Apparently characteristic of ankylosing spondylitis blood was a TCR beta motif (about 8 highly homologous variants).

The clonotype originates from a male donor with ankylosing spondylitis or in good health (not recorded which). Specimen: blood, either unsorted or a sorted T cell fraction (not recorded which).

CDR3: CASSLRTTATTSSSTDTQYF. The DNA for the CDR3 is TGTGCCAGCAGCTTAAGAACGACAGCCACCACTTCCTCTAGCACAGATACGCAGTATTTT. V is TRBV11-2 and J is TRBJ2-3; a weak D match, TRBD1 (5 bases). The V end lost 2 bases, the J end lost 0 bases, and 24 bases lay between the germline ends. Germline V CDR1 and CDR2: SGHAT, FQNNGV. This CDR3 comprises 20 residues.